These T cell receptor beta chains were read from a single sample in a study of T cell repertoires in cytomegalovirus infection. TCRdb ran MiXCR on the reads and lists one entry per CDR3 protein. The data contain about 900,000 distinct CDR3 sequences, approximately 31% of them singletons. These TCRs' antigens remain unknown. This specimen consisted of cultured CD8+ T cells from PBMCs, obtained from culture after CMV antigen stimulation. These receptors were collected from a human donor in good health (CMV status not recorded). Some clones in this sample may be carry-over from other donors' samples. The CDR3 runs from the conserved cysteine through the conserved F or W. The order of the fields is V gene, J gene, clone size, D gene, CDR3 protein, CDR3 DNA. A D gene is named only where the DNA matches it firmly. For some rows the clone size is stated as once, few or many, or as a class when expanded; others skip it.

TRBV5-6,TRBJ2-2,.,TRBD1,CASSLTGMELDTGELFF,TGTGCCAGCAGCCTGACAGGGATGGAACTAGACACCGGGGAGCTGTTTTTT
TRBV7-2,TRBJ2-3,.,TRBD2,CVSSRTSGGLTDTQYF,TGTGTCAGCAGCCGGACTAGCGGGGGACTCACAGATACGCAGTATTTT
TRBV27,TRBJ2-3,few,TRBD2,CASSPWTSSTDTQYF,TGTGCCAGCAGTCCCTGGACTAGCAGCACAGATACGCAGTATTTT
TRBV7-9,TRBJ2-1,.,.,CASSPRAGGDEQFF,TGTGCCAGCAGCCCCAGGGCCGGCGGTGATGAGCAGTTCTTC
TRBV5-1,TRBJ1-1,.,.,CASSFGVIDTTEAFF,TGCGCCAGCAGCTTTGGGGTAATTGACACCACTGAAGCTTTCTTT
TRBV6-2/TRBV6-3,TRBJ1-1,few,TRBD1,CASSSTGSGTEAFF,TGTGCCAGCAGCTCGACAGGGAGTGGGACTGAAGCTTTCTTT
TRBV12-5,TRBJ2-1,few,.,CASGLRMGEQFF,TGTGCTAGTGGTTTAAGAATGGGAGAGCAGTTCTTC
TRBV10-3,TRBJ1-2,many,TRBD1,CAISEPGQAGANYGYTF,TGTGCCATCAGTGAGCCGGGACAGGCCGGAGCTAACTATGGCTACACCTTC
TRBV27,TRBJ1-5,.,TRBD1,CASSLSQGAYQPQHF,TGTGCCAGCAGTTTATCGCAGGGGGCGTATCAGCCCCAGCATTTT
TRBV13,TRBJ2-3,few,.,CASSLGLGAGTQYF,TGTGCCAGCAGCTTAGGTCTCGGGGCAGGTACGCAGTATTTT
TRBV20-1,TRBJ2-5,.,.,CSASLVGGLETQYF,TGCAGTGCTAGTCTAGTGGGGGGGCTAGAGACCCAGTACTTC
TRBV11-3,TRBJ1-5,.,.,CANSPRQPASNQPQHF,TGTGCCAACAGCCCCCGACAGCCCGCTAGCAATCAGCCCCAGCATTTT
TRBV7-2,TRBJ1-5,few,.,CASSLEAGWGNQPQHF,TGTGCCAGCAGCTTAGAGGCAGGGTGGGGGAATCAGCCCCAGCATTTT
TRBV27,TRBJ2-1,few,.,CASSTPGTPGNEQFF,TGTGCCAGCAGCACCCCCGGGACACCTGGAAATGAGCAGTTCTTC
TRBV7-9,TRBJ2-3,few,.,CAMVFPTDTQYF,TGTGCCATGGTCTTTCCAACAGATACGCAGTATTTT
TRBV7-8,TRBJ2-1,many,.,CASSLDAGSSYNEQFF,TGTGCCAGCAGCTTAGATGCAGGGAGCTCCTACAATGAGCAGTTCTTC